The source of this T cell receptor (beta chain) is a study of siplizumab effects on memory and regulatory T cells. Study observations and caveats: Sequences below about 10^-5 frequency were poorly captured, and few alloreactive clones mapped to unstimulated subsets. Treatment with siplizumab left mappable alloreactive CD4+ clones averaging approximately 68% Treg-derived, compared with 25% to 30% in controls. Only a minority of proliferating CD4+ or CD8+ clones had an assignable naive or memory phenotype, with roughly 80-97% lacking one. Alloreactive sequences tracing back to unstimulated CD4+ memory cells were significantly reduced by siplizumab.

V was pared by 4 bases and J by 6 bases, with 8 bases between. The CDR3 sequence is 12 residues long. Germline loops: CDR1 SGHTA, CDR2 FQGNSA. On this clone itself: The antigen is unknown.

Repertoires were generated with immunoSEQ multiplex PCR, while TCRdb's copy carries only in-frame clones and drops some. The sample lists some 99,000 clones, roughly nine tenths occurring once. Sequencing input: Tregs sorted from blood. The TCR comes from a human donor in good health. This rearrangement joins TRBV7-2 to TRBJ2-3; D is unresolved. CDR3 protein: CASSSYRDTQYF. The CDR3 bases are TGTGCCAGCAGCTCGTATCGGGATACGCAGTATTTT.